This entry lists 6 T cell receptor beta chains sequenced from one sample in a study of vaccination effects on CD4 cells after COVID-19 (dated by TCRdb to the early 2020s). Libraries were prepared through the immunoSEQ multiplex PCR assay. TCRdb took this table from immuneACCESS and kept in-frame rearrangements with V and J called. Such tables lack part of the clones; where checked against another copy, unresolved V genes explain under half of the gap, and the rest is unexplained. The sample table holds 60,000 to 90,000 clones, of which around 81% were seen once. 0.95% to 1.5% of the sample is taken by the ten largest. No cognate antigen is known for these TCRs. In the ViraFEST assay, PBMC were stimulated with viral peptide pools, and TCR sequencing was then used to find antigen-specific CD4+ T cell clonotypes based on their expansion. After about 9 days of culture, CD4+ T cells were isolated with the EasySep CD4+ T cell isolation kit. Participants received two doses of either the BNT162b2 or the mRNA-1273 mRNA SARS-CoV-2 vaccine.

The sequencing used CD4+ T cells from PBMCs cultured with HCoV-229E spike peptides, collected after COVID-19 vaccination. What the cell subset or site label conveys for this sample: HCoV-229E spike overlapping peptide pool stimulation. The receptors were sampled from a human donor who received a COVID-19 vaccine.

This rearrangement joins TRBV7-3 to TRBJ2-2, with D possibly TRBD1 on 7 matching bases. V lost 5 bases to trimming and J lost 5 bases, with 15 bases between them. This CDR3 contains 15 residues. Germline V gene data show CDR1 as SGHTA and CDR2 as FQGTGA. CDR3 nucleotides: TGTGCCAGCAGCGTGTCAGGGGGGAGGACCGGGGAGCTGTTTTTT. Its protein is CASSVSGGRTGELFF.

The chain links TRBV27 to TRBJ2-3; D is unresolved. The germline V gene encodes CDR1 MNHEY and CDR2 SMNVEV (reference sequence). V was pared by 4 bases and J by 7 bases, with 18 bases between. This CDR3 is 15 amino acids long. CDR3 coding DNA: TGTGCCAGCAGTTCTTTTATAGGCAGCCACCATACGCAGTATTTT. This encodes CASSSFIGSHHTQYF.

The chain recombines TRBV19 with TRBJ1-2; TRBD1 matches at 8 bases. The CDR3 covers 14 residues. In germline, CDR1 is LNHDA, CDR2 SQIVND (reference sequence). Trimming at V came to 7 bases and at J to 3 bases, leaving 7 bases not matched to a gene. This chain's CDR3 is CASTLYRGDYGYTF. In nucleotides, the CDR3 is TGTGCCAGTACGCTCTACAGGGGGGACTATGGCTACACCTTC.

The chain recombines TRBV14 with TRBJ2-5; a weak D match, TRBD1 (7 bases). V was pared by 3 bases and J by 0 bases, with 14 bases between. The CDR3 loop spans 16 amino acids. CDR1 is SGHDN and CDR2 is FVKESK in the germline V gene. CDR3 DNA: TGTGCCAGCAGCCAGTGGAGGGGGCTAAACCAAGAGACCCAGTACTTC. Its protein product is CASSQWRGLNQETQYF.

V and J are TRBV29-1 and TRBJ2-5, with 7 positions matching TRBD1. Germline CDR1 reads SQVTM; CDR2 reads ANQGSEA. V lost 8 bases, J lost 2 bases, and 8 bases stayed unmatched. The CDR3 contains 13 residues. The CDR3 DNA reads TGCAGCCTGACAGGGACGGCACAAGAGACCCAGTACTTC. Its protein is CSLTGTAQETQYF.

The gene calls are TRBV6-5 and TRBJ2-5; 7 bases are a match to TRBD1. The germline V gene encodes CDR1 MNHEY and CDR2 SVGAGI. V was pared by 5 bases and J by 5 bases, with 8 bases of the junction left unmatched. This CDR3 spans 14 amino acids. The CDR3 DNA sequence: TGTGCCAGCAGTCCTTACAGGGGATTGGAGACCCAGTACTTC. Protein product: CASSPYRGLETQYF.